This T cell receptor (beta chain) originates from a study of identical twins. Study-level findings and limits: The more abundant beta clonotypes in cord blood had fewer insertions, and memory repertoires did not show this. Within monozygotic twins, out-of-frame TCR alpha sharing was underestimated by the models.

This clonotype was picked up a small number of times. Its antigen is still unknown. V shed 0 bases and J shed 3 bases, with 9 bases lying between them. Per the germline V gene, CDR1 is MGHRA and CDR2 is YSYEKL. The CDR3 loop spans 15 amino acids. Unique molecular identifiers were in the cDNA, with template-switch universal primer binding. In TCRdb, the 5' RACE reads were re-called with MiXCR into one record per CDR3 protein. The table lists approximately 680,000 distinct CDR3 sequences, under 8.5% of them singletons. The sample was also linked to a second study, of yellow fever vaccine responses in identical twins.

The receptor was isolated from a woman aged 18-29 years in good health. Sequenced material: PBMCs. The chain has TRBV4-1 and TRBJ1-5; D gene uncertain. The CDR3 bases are TGCGCCAGCAGCCAAGATTTTGCCATCAATCAGCCCCAGCATTTT. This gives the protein CASSQDFAINQPQHF.